These T cell receptor beta chains were read from a single sample in a study of neurological immune-mediated disorders. TCRdb reprocessed the 5' RACE reads via MiXCR and lists one record per CDR3 protein. The data contain approximately 130,000 distinct CDR3 sequences, more than 2.5% of them singletons. Sequencing was carried out using PBMCs. The receptors originated from a woman aged 25 to 39 with multiple sclerosis. Both conserved end residues are part of each CDR3. The order of the fields is V gene, J gene, D gene, clone size, CDR3 length, CDR3 protein, CDR3 DNA. A D gene is named only where the DNA matches it firmly. Where a row states a size, it is once, few, many or the class of an expanded clone; other rows omit it.

V: TRBV9; J: TRBJ2-5; D: -; size: -; length: 15; CDR3: CASSVEAGQQETQYF; DNA: TGTGCCAGCAGCGTAGAGGCGGGACAGCAAGAGACCCAGTACTTC
V: TRBV7-8; J: TRBJ1-2; D: -; size: many; length: 13; CDR3: CASSYTAGYGYTF; DNA: TGTGCCAGCAGCTACACCGCTGGCTATGGCTACACCTTC
V: TRBV5-6; J: TRBJ2-5; D: TRBD1; size: many; length: 15; CDR3: CASSWGQIRRETQYF; DNA: TGTGCCAGCAGTTGGGGACAGATTCGACGAGAGACCCAGTACTTC
V: TRBV5-1; J: TRBJ1-1; D: -; size: many; length: 13; CDR3: CASSFGDNTEAFF; DNA: TGCGCCAGCAGCTTTGGCGATAACACTGAAGCTTTCTTT
V: TRBV5-1; J: TRBJ1-2; D: -; size: many; length: 15; CDR3: CASSLGTPPGPGYTF; DNA: TGCGCCAGCAGCTTGGGAACCCCTCCAGGGCCCGGCTACACCTTC
V: TRBV5-1; J: TRBJ2-7; D: TRBD2; size: many; length: 17; CDR3: CASSFSGTSFLNYEQYF; DNA: TGCGCCAGCAGCTTTTCGGGGACTAGTTTCTTAAATTACGAGCAGTACTTC
V: TRBV12-3/TRBV12-4; J: TRBJ1-6; D: -; size: many; length: 13; CDR3: CASSLGANSPLHF; DNA: TGTGCCAGCAGTTTGGGGGCTAATTCACCCCTCCACTTT
V: TRBV5-6; J: TRBJ1-2; D: -; size: many; length: 12; CDR3: CASSFPGGGYTF; DNA: TGTGCCAGCAGCTTTCCTGGAGGAGGCTACACCTTC
V: TRBV20-1; J: TRBJ2-2; D: -; size: many; length: 13; CDR3: CSASQDYAGELFF; DNA: TGCAGTGCTAGCCAGGACTACGCCGGGGAGCTGTTTTTT
V: TRBV13; J: TRBJ1-1; D: TRBD1; size: many; length: 17; CDR3: CASSLRQGSPGNTEAFF; DNA: TGTGCCAGCAGCTTAAGACAGGGGAGTCCGGGGAACACTGAAGCTTTCTTT
V: TRBV7-9; J: TRBJ2-1; D: TRBD2; size: many; length: 14; CDR3: CASGTGRAYNEQFF; DNA: TGTGCCAGCGGAACGGGGAGGGCATACAATGAGCAGTTCTTC
V: TRBV6-2/TRBV6-3; J: TRBJ1-1; D: TRBD1; size: many; length: 18; CDR3: CASSPHRGTGGPYTEAFF; DNA: TGTGCCAGCAGCCCCCATCGGGGAACAGGGGGCCCCTACACTGAAGCTTTCTTT
V: TRBV27; J: TRBJ2-1; D: -; size: many; length: 12; CDR3: CASRSPTYEQFF; DNA: TGTGCCAGCAGAAGCCCGACGTATGAGCAGTTCTTC
V: TRBV7-6; J: TRBJ1-5; D: -; size: many; length: 12; CDR3: CASSLPNQPQHF; DNA: TGTGCCAGCAGCTTACCGAATCAGCCCCAGCATTTT
V: TRBV3-1; J: TRBJ2-3; D: TRBD2; size: many; length: 18; CDR3: CASSQVSGSGLTTDTQYF; DNA: TGTGCCAGCAGCCAAGTAAGCGGGAGTGGATTAACCACAGATACGCAGTATTTT
V: TRBV5-6; J: TRBJ1-1; D: -; size: -; length: 13; CDR3: CASSLVQTTEAFF; DNA: TGTGCCAGCAGCTTGGTCCAGACCACTGAAGCTTTCTTT
V: TRBV19; J: TRBJ2-1; D: -; size: few; length: 14; CDR3: CASIGGGAYNEQFF; DNA: TGTGCCAGTATTGGGGGAGGTGCCTACAATGAGCAGTTCTTC
V: TRBV5-6; J: TRBJ2-5; D: -; size: many; length: 13; CDR3: CASSWVYQETQYF; DNA: TGTGCCAGCAGCTGGGTGTACCAAGAGACCCAGTACTTC
V: TRBV5-1; J: TRBJ1-1; D: TRBD1; size: many; length: 13; CDR3: CASSLTGDTEAFF; DNA: TGCGCCAGCAGCTTGACAGGGGACACTGAAGCTTTCTTT
V: TRBV5-1; J: TRBJ2-4; D: -; size: many; length: 16; CDR3: CASSLEDNLAGDIQYF; DNA: TGCGCCAGCAGCTTGGAAGATAACCTAGCTGGGGACATTCAGTACTTC
V: TRBV20-1; J: TRBJ2-1; D: -; size: -; length: 14; CDR3: CSARDRDEYNEQFF; DNA: TGCAGTGCTAGAGATAGGGATGAATACAATGAGCAGTTCTTC
V: TRBV20-1; J: TRBJ2-1; D: TRBD2; size: many; length: 14; CDR3: CSMLAGGLYNEQFF; DNA: TGCTCGATGCTAGCGGGGGGGCTCTACAATGAGCAGTTCTTC
V: TRBV4-1; J: TRBJ2-7; D: -; size: -; length: 13; CDR3: CASSQDGGSAEYF; DNA: TGCGCCAGCAGCCAAGATGGTGGCAGCGCGGAGTACTTC
V: TRBV3-1; J: TRBJ2-7; D: -; size: many; length: 13; CDR3: CASSQDTVYEQYF; DNA: TGTGCCAGCAGCCAAGACACAGTCTACGAGCAGTACTTC
V: TRBV14; J: TRBJ2-1; D: TRBD1; size: many; length: 15; CDR3: CASSQEGTGINEQFF; DNA: TGTGCCAGCAGCCAAGAGGGGACAGGGATCAATGAGCAGTTCTTC
V: TRBV15; J: TRBJ2-7; D: TRBD2; size: many; length: 14; CDR3: CATSSAAGGYEQYF; DNA: TGTGCCACCAGCAGTGCGGCGGGGGGCTACGAGCAGTACTTC
V: TRBV12-3/TRBV12-4; J: TRBJ2-1; D: -; size: many; length: 12; CDR3: CASSRKGVEQFF; DNA: TGTGCCAGCAGCCGTAAGGGTGTTGAGCAGTTCTTC
V: TRBV29-1; J: TRBJ2-1; D: -; size: many; length: 14; CDR3: CSVEAGQRVYEQFF; DNA: TGCAGCGTTGAGGCAGGCCAAAGGGTCTATGAGCAGTTCTTC
V: TRBV5-6; J: TRBJ1-2; D: -; size: many; length: 14; CDR3: CASSLGFLNYGYTF; DNA: TGTGCCAGCAGCCTGGGGTTTTTAAACTATGGCTACACCTTC
V: TRBV7-2; J: TRBJ1-5; D: TRBD1; size: many; length: 14; CDR3: CASSLQTGFEAQHF; DNA: TGTGCCAGCAGCTTACAGACAGGGTTTGAAGCCCAGCATTTT
V: TRBV20-1; J: TRBJ2-3; D: -; size: many; length: 16; CDR3: CSARRGGSGPADTQYF; DNA: TGCAGTGCTAGAAGAGGGGGGAGCGGGCCGGCAGATACGCAGTATTTT
V: TRBV5-1; J: TRBJ1-2; D: -; size: many; length: 13; CDR3: CASSSETGRGYTF; DNA: TGCGCCAGCAGCTCCGAGACGGGGCGAGGCTACACCTTC
V: TRBV5-1; J: TRBJ2-7; D: -; size: many; length: 13; CDR3: CASSLLPAYEQYF; DNA: TGCGCCAGCAGCTTGCTACCAGCCTACGAGCAGTACTTC
V: TRBV9; J: TRBJ1-2; D: -; size: many; length: 15; CDR3: CASSARMVTDHGYTF; DNA: TGTGCCAGCAGCGCTCGGATGGTTACAGATCATGGCTACACCTTC
V: TRBV3-1; J: TRBJ2-5; D: -; size: many; length: 15; CDR3: CASSQGRLYQETQYF; DNA: TGTGCCAGCAGCCAAGGGCGTCTGTACCAAGAGACCCAGTACTTC
V: TRBV6-1; J: TRBJ1-5; D: -; size: -; length: 15; CDR3: CASLKRPSGNQPQHF; DNA: TGTGCCAGCTTGAAAAGGCCGTCCGGCAATCAGCCCCAGCATTTT
V: TRBV5-6; J: TRBJ1-2; D: -; size: many; length: 14; CDR3: CASSSVGLNYGYTF; DNA: TGTGCCAGCAGCTCCGTGGGACTGAACTATGGCTACACCTTC
V: TRBV12-3/TRBV12-4; J: TRBJ2-7; D: -; size: many; length: 15; CDR3: CASSFSWDPYYEQYF; DNA: TGTGCCAGCAGTTTTAGTTGGGACCCATACTACGAGCAGTACTTC
V: TRBV11-2; J: TRBJ2-1; D: -; size: many; length: 15; CDR3: CASSLVSGKYNEQFF; DNA: TGTGCCAGCAGCTTAGTTTCTGGGAAGTACAATGAGCAGTTCTTC
V: TRBV3-1; J: TRBJ1-5; D: -; size: -; length: 14; CDR3: CASSQGNTNQPQNF; DNA: TGTGCCAGCAGCCAAGGGAATACCAATCAGCCCCAGAATTTT
V: TRBV29-1; J: TRBJ1-1; D: -; size: many; length: 10; CDR3: CSALDSEAFF; DNA: TGCAGCGCCCTGGACAGCGAAGCTTTCTTT
V: TRBV6-5; J: TRBJ1-1; D: -; size: many; length: 13; CDR3: CASSGGWNTEAFF; DNA: TGTGCCAGCAGTGGTGGCTGGAACACTGAAGCTTTCTTT
V: TRBV5-6; J: TRBJ2-2; D: -; size: many; length: 15; CDR3: CASSFLLEFTGELFF; DNA: TGTGCCAGCAGTTTCCTCCTAGAGTTCACCGGGGAGCTGTTTTTT
V: TRBV5-5; J: TRBJ2-4; D: -; size: -; length: 14; CDR3: CTSSLVLAKNIQYF; DNA: TGTACCAGCAGCTTGGTTCTAGCCAAAAACATTCAGTACTTC
V: TRBV6-2/TRBV6-3; J: TRBJ1-1; D: TRBD1; size: many; length: 13; CDR3: CASLQGAITEAFF; DNA: TGTGCCAGCTTACAGGGGGCTATCACTGAAGCTTTCTTT
V: TRBV20-1; J: TRBJ2-7; D: -; size: many; length: 14; CDR3: CSASPPAGGKEQYF; DNA: TGCAGTGCTAGTCCCCCGGCAGGGGGGAAGGAGCAGTACTTC
V: TRBV19; J: TRBJ2-3; D: TRBD1; size: many; length: 13; CDR3: CASRDRLTDTQYF; DNA: TGTGCCAGTAGGGACAGGTTAACAGATACGCAGTATTTT
V: TRBV12-3/TRBV12-4; J: TRBJ1-2; D: -; size: many; length: 16; CDR3: CASRSSQDKVYPGYTF; DNA: TGTGCCAGCAGATCCAGCCAGGACAAAGTCTATCCGGGCTACACCTTC
V: TRBV7-9; J: TRBJ2-1; D: TRBD2; size: many; length: 14; CDR3: CASSFRAGDAEQFF; DNA: TGTGCCAGCAGCTTTCGGGCGGGAGATGCTGAGCAGTTCTTC
V: TRBV7-7; J: TRBJ2-2; D: -; size: many; length: 12; CDR3: CAIQKVTGELFF; DNA: TGTGCCATACAGAAAGTAACCGGGGAGCTGTTTTTT
V: TRBV3-1; J: TRBJ2-3; D: TRBD2; size: many; length: 16; CDR3: CASSQGEGLVTDTQYF; DNA: TGTGCCAGCAGCCAGGGGGAGGGACTCGTCACAGATACGCAGTATTTT
V: TRBV4-1; J: TRBJ2-1; D: -; size: -; length: 18; CDR3: CASSQAPPLPPEEGEQFF; DNA: TGCGCCAGCAGCCAAGCGCCCCCCCTACCCCCTGAAGAAGGAGAGCAGTTCTTC
V: TRBV7-8; J: TRBJ1-6; D: -; size: many; length: 15; CDR3: CASSLDRARVSPLHF; DNA: TGTGCCAGCAGCTTAGACAGGGCTCGGGTCTCACCCCTCCACTTT
V: TRBV27; J: TRBJ2-6; D: TRBD1; size: many; length: 19; CDR3: CASSPRGDRGRSGANVLTF; DNA: TGTGCCAGCAGCCCCCGCGGGGACAGGGGGCGATCCGGGGCCAACGTCCTGACTTTC
V: TRBV7-2; J: TRBJ1-2; D: -; size: many; length: 14; CDR3: CASSLYAGDYGYTF; DNA: TGTGCCAGCAGCTTATACGCAGGGGACTATGGCTACACCTTC
V: TRBV11-3; J: TRBJ1-1; D: -; size: many; length: 14; CDR3: CASSLGGVSTEAFF; DNA: TGTGCCAGCAGCTTAGGCGGGGTGAGCACTGAAGCTTTCTTT
V: TRBV20-1; J: TRBJ2-3; D: -; size: many; length: 13; CDR3: CSARAEATDTQYF; DNA: TGCAGTGCTAGGGCAGAGGCCACAGATACGCAGTATTTT
V: TRBV18; J: TRBJ1-2; D: -; size: few; length: 12; CDR3: CASSSQNYGYTF; DNA: TGTGCCAGCTCAAGTCAGAACTATGGCTACACCTTC
V: TRBV12-3/TRBV12-4; J: TRBJ2-5; D: -; size: many; length: 14; CDR3: CASSFNILEETQYF; DNA: TGTGCCAGCAGTTTTAACATCCTCGAAGAGACCCAGTACTTC